The 21 T cell receptor beta chains below were found in one sample sequenced in a study of spatial heterogeneity in lung cancer. Time point specified: sample taken at primary tumor resection. Sequencing of whole RNA from tumor, nontumor lung or frozen PBMC involved no sorting. One entry per CDR3 protein, called by TCRdb with MiXCR from the 5' RACE reads. Of under 30,000 distinct CDR3 sequences listed, about 4.7% are singletons. The starting material was PBMCs, obtained at surgery. Every receptor here comes from a male donor with early-stage non-small cell lung cancer.

Ten or more counts support this clonotype. This chain uses TRBV5-1 with TRBJ2-1; D unresolved. CDR3 length: 13 amino acids. V shed 0 bases and J shed 5 bases, with 6 bases lying between them. Germline V gene data show CDR1 as SGHRS and CDR2 as YFSETQ. Here the CDR3 DNA reads TGCGCCAGCAGCTTGGTCATGGACAATGAGCAGTTCTTC. Translating gives CASSLVMDNEQFF. The variable domain in full, with the rest retrieved from reference TRBV5-1 and TRBJ2-1, is KAGVTQTPRYLIKTRGQQVTLSCSPISGHRSVSWYQQTPGQGLQFLFEYFSETQRNKGNFPGRFSGRQFSNSRSEMNVSTLELGDSALYLCASSLVMDNEQFFGPGTRLTVL.

This clonotype was counted many times. J is TRBJ2-2 and V is TRBV20-1, with D perhaps matching TRBD2 (6 bases). The germline V gene has CDR1 DFQATT and CDR2 SNEGSKA (reference sequence). This CDR3 spans 12 amino acids. Deletions cut 3 bases from V and 4 bases from J, with 6 bases between. The DNA of the CDR3 is TGCAGTGCTAGGGGACTCACCGGGGAGCTGTTTTTT. Protein product: CSARGLTGELFF.

By share of the sample, this clonotype is medium-sized (0.01 to 0.1%). The chain recombines TRBV12-3 or TRBV12-4 with TRBJ1-3; possible D gene TRBD1, 5 bases. V gave up 5 bases and J gave up 2 bases, with 10 bases separating them. The CDR3 is 14 amino acids. The CDR3 DNA reads TGTGCCAGCAGTCTGGGAGGGGCTGGAAACACCATATATTTT. Translation gives CASSLGGAGNTIYF.

This clonotype was seen many times. This sequence joins TRBV25-1 and TRBJ1-2; perhaps TRBD1 as D (5 bases). Germline CDR1 reads MGHDK; CDR2 reads SYGVNS. This CDR3 region has 14 residues. V was shortened by 7 bases and J by 8 bases, with 20 bases between the two germline ends. CDR3: CASTGAGTLGGYTF. The CDR3, as DNA: TGTGCCAGCACCGGAGCCGGGACCCTGGGAGGCTACACCTTC.

This clonotype was seen ten or more times. This chain uses TRBV12-3 or TRBV12-4 with TRBJ2-7; TRBD1 agrees at 7 bases. V dropped 10 bases and J dropped 7; count of bases not matched to a gene: 10. This CDR3 is 12 amino acids long. Here the CDR3 DNA reads TGTGCCACAAGACAGGGAAGGAGGGAGCAGTACTTC. Translating gives CATRQGRREQYF.

This clonotype was seen repeatedly, ten times or more. The rearrangement joins TRBV5-4 to TRBJ2-3; tentatively, D is TRBD1 (6 bases). This CDR3 spans 15 amino acids. In germline, CDR1 is SGHNT, CDR2 YYREEE (reference sequence). V was pared by 4 bases and J by 1 base, with 13 bases between. DNA of the CDR3: TGTGCCAGCAGCGCGGACAGCCCTCGCACAGATACGCAGTATTTT. As protein: CASSADSPRTDTQYF.

This clonotype was recorded at least ten times. The chain uses TRBV7-9 and TRBJ2-3; 10 nucleotides line up with TRBD2. The CDR3 length is 17 residues. Trimming took 1 base from V and 7 from J; bases not matched to a gene: 11. Germline values: CDR1 SEHNR, CDR2 FQNEAQ (reference sequence). As DNA, the CDR3 is TGTGCCAGCAGCTTAGACCCTCCAGCGGGGGGGCTATATACGCAGTATTTT. It codes for CASSLDPPAGGLYTQYF.

This clonotype was recorded many times. This chain links TRBV5-1 with TRBJ2-1; D is undetermined. The CDR3 totals 15 residues. Per germline, CDR1 SGHRS and CDR2 YFSETQ. V was clipped by 1 base and J by 0 bases, with 8 bases between them. In DNA form, the CDR3 reads TGCGCCAGCAGCTTGATCTATAGCTCCTACAATGAGCAGTTCTTC. Its translation is CASSLIYSSYNEQFF.

This clonotype was seen ten or more times. The genes are TRBV7-2 and TRBJ2-3, with 9 bases that match TRBD2. Germline V CDR1 and CDR2: SGHTA, FQGNSA. The CDR3 has 16 residues. V shed 6 bases, J shed 2 bases, and the junction held 9 bases outside the gene matches. The CDR3 DNA follows: TGTGCCAGCAGGGCTAGCGGGACACTAAACACAGATACGCAGTATTTT. Translating gives CASRASGTLNTDTQYF.

This clonotype has ten or more counts. This chain links TRBV24-1 with TRBJ2-1; the D is unclear. CDR1 KGHDR and CDR2 SFDVKD come from the germline V gene. The CDR3 spans 14 residues. Trimming removed 3 bases from V and 7 bases from J, with 12 bases in between. The CDR3 region is CATSDPGGPNEQFF. The CDR3 DNA reads as TGTGCCACCAGTGATCCGGGCGGTCCGAATGAGCAGTTCTTC.

Many counts were recorded for this clonotype. The rearrangement uses TRBV14 and TRBJ2-2; D not certain. V was pared by 6 bases and J by 4 bases, with 15 bases between. Germline V gene data show CDR1 as SGHDN and CDR2 as FVKESK. The CDR3 runs to 15 residues. The CDR3 region has the DNA TGTGCCAGCAGTCGGACCCAAGGATCCACCGGGGAGCTGTTTTTT. Translation: CASSRTQGSTGELFF.

This clonotype is categorized as medium-sized (0.01 to 0.1%). The V call is TRBV5-1, the J call TRBJ2-1; 11 bases agree with TRBD2. The ends lost 4 bases at V and 14 bases at J; junction bases unmatched: 8. The CDR3 has 13 residues. CDR1 and CDR2 from the germline V gene are SGHRS and YFSETQ. CDR3 loop: CASSETSGTMKFF. DNA for the CDR3: TGCGCCAGCAGCGAGACTAGCGGGACGATGAAGTTCTTC.

The table lists this clonotype with many counts. The chain employs TRBV5-1 and TRBJ2-7; 12 bases fit TRBD2. CDR1 SGHRS and CDR2 YFSETQ come from the germline V gene. The CDR3 runs to 18 residues. The ends lost 0 bases at V and 5 bases at J; junction bases unmatched: 12. The CDR3 bases are TGCGCCAGCAGCTTGGGAGGAGCTCTAGCGGGAGGGCCCAACGAGCAGTACTTC. Encoded protein: CASSLGGALAGGPNEQYF.

By share, this clonotype ranks as medium-sized. The V gene is TRBV2, the J gene TRBJ2-3; D gene uncertain. The V gene's germline CDR1 is SNHLY and CDR2 FYNNEI. The CDR3 sequence is 10 residues long. V gave up 4 bases and J gave up 8 bases, with 4 bases separating them. In DNA, the CDR3 is TGTGCCAGCAGTGGGGGTACGCAGTATTTT. Its translation is CASSGGTQYF.

This clonotype was observed many times. V usage is TRBV5-1 and J usage is TRBJ1-6; 11 bases fit TRBD1. CDR1 and CDR2 (germline): SGHRS, YFSETQ. V was pared by 3 bases and J by 7 bases, with 6 bases of the junction left unmatched. The CDR3 sequence is 16 residues long. The DNA for the CDR3 is TGCGCCAGCAGCTCGAGGGGGACAGGGGGAAATTCACCCCTCCACTTT. It translates to CASSSRGTGGNSPLHF.

J is TRBJ1-1 and V is TRBV20-1; D gene uncertain. Germline V gene sequence: CDR1 DFQATT, CDR2 SNEGSKA (reference sequence). This CDR3 has 12 amino acids. V lost 3 bases, J lost 3 bases, and 8 bases lay in between. The CDR3 DNA is TGCAGTGCTAGGGTCGGATACACTGAAGCTTTCTTT. It is translated as CSARVGYTEAFF.

This clonotype was counted at least ten times. The genes are TRBV27 and TRBJ1-6; 8 bases line up with TRBD1. The CDR3 extends over 15 amino acids. Per the germline V gene, CDR1 is MNHEY and CDR2 is SMNVEV (reference sequence). The V gene end was trimmed by 4 bases and the J gene end by 10 bases; junction bases not matched to a gene: 9. CDR3 sequence (DNA): TGTGCCAGCAGTTACCGACAGGGGAGAGGGTCACCCCTCCACTTT. It translates to CASSYRQGRGSPLHF.

This clonotype was recorded at least ten times. V and J are TRBV6-1 and TRBJ1-6; 7 nucleotides match TRBD1. Germline CDR1 is MNHNS and CDR2 is SASEGT. The V and J ends lost 6 bases and 1 base, in that order; junction bases with no gene match: 3. There are 15 residues in the CDR3. The CDR3 sequence is CASSEQGSYNSPLHF. The CDR3 coding sequence is TGTGCCAGCAGCGAACAGGGGTCCTATAATTCACCCCTCCACTTT.

In regard to this clonotype: With a much larger clone just one base away, this may be a read error. The chain links TRBV28 to TRBJ2-5; D gene ambiguous. The V end lost 5 bases, the J end lost 4 bases, and 17 bases lay between the germline ends. The CDR3 runs 15 residues. Germline lookup yields CDR1 MDHEN and CDR2 SYDVKM. Here the CDR3 DNA reads TGTGCCAGCAGTCCGGGCCTAACCCCCCTAGAGACCCAGTACTTC. This gives the protein CASSPGLTPLETQYF.

At least ten counts were recorded for this clonotype. Given a much more abundant clone one base away, this may be a read error. J is TRBJ1-5 and V is TRBV29-1, with a possible D match to TRBD1 (6 bases). The CDR3 consists of 13 residues. The germline V and J ends were trimmed by 4 bases and 5 bases, with 12 bases remaining between them. CDR1 and CDR2 (germline): SQVTM, ANQGSEA. The CDR3, as DNA: TGCAGCGTTGGAGGACAGTGGGATCAGCCCCAGCATTTT. Its translation is CSVGGQWDQPQHF.

This clonotype is classed as medium-sized. The rearrangement joins TRBV12-3 or TRBV12-4 to TRBJ2-5; TRBD1 agrees at 7 bases. The CDR3 extends over 15 amino acids. Trimming removed 5 bases from V and 3 bases from J; junction bases left unmatched: 9. DNA of the CDR3: TGTGCCAGCAGTAACCCCGGGACAGACAAAGAGACCCAGTACTTC. The encoded protein is CASSNPGTDKETQYF.